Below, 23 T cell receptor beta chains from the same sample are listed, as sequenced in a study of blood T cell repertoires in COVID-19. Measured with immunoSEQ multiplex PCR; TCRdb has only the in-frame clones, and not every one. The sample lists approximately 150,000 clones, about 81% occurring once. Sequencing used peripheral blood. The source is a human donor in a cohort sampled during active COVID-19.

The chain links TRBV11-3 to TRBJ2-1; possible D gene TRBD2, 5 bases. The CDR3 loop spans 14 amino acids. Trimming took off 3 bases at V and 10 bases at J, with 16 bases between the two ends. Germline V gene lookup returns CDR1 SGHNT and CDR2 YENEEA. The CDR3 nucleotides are TGTGCCAGCAGCTTGGGTGGGAGTCGTCCCGAGCAGTTCTTC. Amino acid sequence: CASSLGGSRPEQFF.

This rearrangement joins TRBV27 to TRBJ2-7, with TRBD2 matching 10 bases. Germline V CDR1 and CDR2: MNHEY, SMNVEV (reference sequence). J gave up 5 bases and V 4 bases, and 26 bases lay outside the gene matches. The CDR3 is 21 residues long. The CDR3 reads CASSSFLGAGDLLAGLHEQYF. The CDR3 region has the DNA TGTGCCAGCAGTTCCTTTTTAGGGGCAGGGGATTTACTAGCGGGATTGCACGAGCAGTACTTC.

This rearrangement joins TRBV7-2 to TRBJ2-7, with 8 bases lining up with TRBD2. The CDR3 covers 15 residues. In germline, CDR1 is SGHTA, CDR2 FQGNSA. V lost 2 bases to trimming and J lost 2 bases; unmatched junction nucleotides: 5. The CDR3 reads CASSLFPAGAYEQYF. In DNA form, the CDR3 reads TGTGCCAGCAGCTTATTTCCAGCGGGAGCCTACGAGCAGTACTTC.

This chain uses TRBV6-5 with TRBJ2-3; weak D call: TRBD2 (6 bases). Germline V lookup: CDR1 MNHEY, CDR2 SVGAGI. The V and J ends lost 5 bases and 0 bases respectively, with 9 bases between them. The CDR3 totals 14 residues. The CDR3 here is CASSLGTSTDTQYF. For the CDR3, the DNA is TGTGCCAGCAGTCTCGGGACTAGCACAGATACGCAGTATTTT.

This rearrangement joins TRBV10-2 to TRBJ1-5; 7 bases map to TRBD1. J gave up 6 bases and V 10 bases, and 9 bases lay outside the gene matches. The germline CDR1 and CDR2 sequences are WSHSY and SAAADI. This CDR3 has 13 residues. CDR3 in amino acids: CATTSGGGQPQHF. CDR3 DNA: TGCGCCACAACCTCAGGGGGAGGTCAGCCCCAGCATTTT.

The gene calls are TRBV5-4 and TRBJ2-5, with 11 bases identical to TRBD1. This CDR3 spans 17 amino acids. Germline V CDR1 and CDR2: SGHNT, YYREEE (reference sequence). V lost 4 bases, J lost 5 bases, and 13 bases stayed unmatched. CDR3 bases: TGTGCCAGCAGCCCCAAATCGGGACAGGGGGTCGCGGAGACCCAGTACTTC. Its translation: CASSPKSGQGVAETQYF.

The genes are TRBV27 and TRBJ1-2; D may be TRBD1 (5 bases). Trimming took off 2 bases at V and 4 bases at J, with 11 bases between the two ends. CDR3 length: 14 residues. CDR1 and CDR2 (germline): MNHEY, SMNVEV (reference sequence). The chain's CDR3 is CASSLQGWGYGYTF. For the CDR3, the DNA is TGTGCCAGCAGTTTACAGGGTTGGGGCTATGGCTACACCTTC.

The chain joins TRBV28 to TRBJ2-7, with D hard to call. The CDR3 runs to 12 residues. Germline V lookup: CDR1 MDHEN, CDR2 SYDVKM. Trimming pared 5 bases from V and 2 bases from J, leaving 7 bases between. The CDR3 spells CASSQQPYEQYF. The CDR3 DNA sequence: TGTGCCAGCAGTCAACAGCCCTACGAGCAGTACTTC.

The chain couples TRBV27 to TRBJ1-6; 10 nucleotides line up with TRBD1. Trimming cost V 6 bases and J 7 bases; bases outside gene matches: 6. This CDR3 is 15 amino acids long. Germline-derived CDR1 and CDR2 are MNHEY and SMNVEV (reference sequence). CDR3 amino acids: CASRSTGGANSPLHF. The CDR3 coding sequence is TGTGCCAGCAGATCGACAGGGGGCGCAAATTCACCCCTCCACTTT.

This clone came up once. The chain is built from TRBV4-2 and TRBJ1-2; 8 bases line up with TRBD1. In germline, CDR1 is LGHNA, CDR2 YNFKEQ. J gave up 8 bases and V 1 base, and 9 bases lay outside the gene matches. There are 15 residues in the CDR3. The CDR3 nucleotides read TGTGCCAGCAGCCAAGTCCACACTGACAGGGGCGGCTACACCTTC. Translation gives CASSQVHTDRGGYTF.

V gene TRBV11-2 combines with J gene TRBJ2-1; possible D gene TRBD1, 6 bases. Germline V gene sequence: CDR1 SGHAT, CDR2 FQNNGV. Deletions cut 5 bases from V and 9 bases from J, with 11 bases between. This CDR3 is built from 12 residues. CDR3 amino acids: CASSLPRGEQFF. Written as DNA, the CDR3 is TGTGCCAGCAGCCTCCCCAGGGGTGAGCAGTTCTTC.

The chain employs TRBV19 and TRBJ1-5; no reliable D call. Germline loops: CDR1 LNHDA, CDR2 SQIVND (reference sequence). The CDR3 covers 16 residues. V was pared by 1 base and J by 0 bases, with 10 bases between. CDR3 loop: CASSIGYSYSNQPQHF. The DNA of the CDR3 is TGTGCCAGTAGTATAGGGTACAGCTATAGCAATCAGCCCCAGCATTTT. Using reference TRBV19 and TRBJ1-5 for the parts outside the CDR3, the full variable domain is DGGITQSPKYLFRKEGQNVTLSCEQNLNHDAMYWYRQDPGQGLRLIYYSQIVNDFQKGDIAEGYSVSREKKESFPLTVTSAQKNPTAFYLCASSIGYSYSNQPQHFGDGTRLSIL.

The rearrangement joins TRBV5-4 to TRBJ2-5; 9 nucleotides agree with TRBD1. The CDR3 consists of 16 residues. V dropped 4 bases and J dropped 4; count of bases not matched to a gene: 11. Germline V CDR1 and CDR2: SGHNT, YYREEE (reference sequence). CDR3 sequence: CASSLDRGFTTETQYF. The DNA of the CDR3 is TGTGCCAGCAGCCTGGACAGGGGTTTTACGACAGAGACCCAGTACTTC.

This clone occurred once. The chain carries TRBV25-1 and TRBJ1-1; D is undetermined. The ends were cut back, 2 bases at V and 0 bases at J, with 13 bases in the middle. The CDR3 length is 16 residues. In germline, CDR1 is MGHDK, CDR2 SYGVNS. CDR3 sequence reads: CASSEGQVIMNTEAFF. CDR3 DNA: TGTGCCAGCAGTGAAGGGCAGGTGATCATGAACACTGAAGCTTTCTTT.

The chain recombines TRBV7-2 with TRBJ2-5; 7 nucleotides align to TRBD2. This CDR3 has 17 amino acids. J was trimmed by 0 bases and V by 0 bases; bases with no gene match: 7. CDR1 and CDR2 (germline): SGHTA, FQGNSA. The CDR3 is CASSLAPSGGYQETQYF. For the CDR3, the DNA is TGTGCCAGCAGCTTAGCGCCTAGCGGAGGCTACCAAGAGACCCAGTACTTC.

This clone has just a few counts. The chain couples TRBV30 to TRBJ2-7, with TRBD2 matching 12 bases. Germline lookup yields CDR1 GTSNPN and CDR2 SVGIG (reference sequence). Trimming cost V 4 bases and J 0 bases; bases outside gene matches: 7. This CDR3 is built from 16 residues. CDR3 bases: TGTGCCTGGACTAGCGGGAGGGCCGGGATCTCCTACGAGCAGTACTTC. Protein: CAWTSGRAGISYEQYF. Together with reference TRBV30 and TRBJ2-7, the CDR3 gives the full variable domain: SQTIHQWPATLVQPVGSPLSLECTVEGTSNPNLYWYRQAAGRGLQLLFYSVGIGQISSEVPQNLSASRPQDRQFILSSKKLLLSDSGFYLCAWTSGRAGISYEQYFGPGTRLTVT.

The CDR3 spells CSSRTGGYEQFF. CDR3 nucleotide sequence: TGCAGCTCCCGGACAGGGGGCTATGAGCAGTTCTTC. J is TRBJ2-1 and V is TRBV29-1; 11 nucleotides match TRBD1. Looked up from germline, CDR1 is SQVTM and CDR2 is ANQGSEA. Trimming at V came to 8 bases and at J to 8 bases, leaving 5 bases not matched to a gene. The CDR3 loop spans 12 amino acids.

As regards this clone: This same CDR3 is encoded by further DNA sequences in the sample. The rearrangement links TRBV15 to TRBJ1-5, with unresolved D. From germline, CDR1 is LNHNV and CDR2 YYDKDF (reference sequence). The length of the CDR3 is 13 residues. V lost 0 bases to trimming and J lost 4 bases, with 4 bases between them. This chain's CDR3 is CATSRDLNQPQHF. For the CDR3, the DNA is TGTGCCACCAGCAGAGATCTAAATCAGCCCCAGCATTTT.

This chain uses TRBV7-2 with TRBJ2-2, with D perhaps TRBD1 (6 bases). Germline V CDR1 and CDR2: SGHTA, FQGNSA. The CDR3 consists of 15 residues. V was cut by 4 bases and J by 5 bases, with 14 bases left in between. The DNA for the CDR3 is TGTGCCAGCAGCTCATACAGGGAAAGTACCGGGGAGCTGTTTTTT. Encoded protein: CASSSYRESTGELFF.

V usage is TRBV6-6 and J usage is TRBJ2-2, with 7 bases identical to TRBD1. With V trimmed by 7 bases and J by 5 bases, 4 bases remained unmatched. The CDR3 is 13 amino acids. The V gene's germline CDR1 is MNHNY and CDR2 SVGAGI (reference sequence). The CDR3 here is CASTKGATGELFF. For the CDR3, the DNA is TGTGCCAGCACCAAGGGGGCGACCGGGGAGCTGTTTTTT.

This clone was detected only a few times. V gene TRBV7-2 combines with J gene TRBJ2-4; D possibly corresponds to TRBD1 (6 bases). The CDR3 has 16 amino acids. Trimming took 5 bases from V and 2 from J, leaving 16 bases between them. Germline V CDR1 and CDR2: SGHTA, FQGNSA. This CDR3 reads CASSPDRTGTKNIQYF. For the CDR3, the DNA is TGTGCCAGCAGCCCCGACAGGACCGGGACCAAAAACATTCAGTACTTC.

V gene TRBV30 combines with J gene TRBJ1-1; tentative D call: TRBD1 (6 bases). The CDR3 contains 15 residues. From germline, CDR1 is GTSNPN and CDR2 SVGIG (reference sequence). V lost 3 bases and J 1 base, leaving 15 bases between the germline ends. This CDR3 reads CAWSPRGGWNTEAFF. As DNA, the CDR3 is TGTGCCTGGAGCCCGAGGGGGGGGTGGAACACTGAAGCTTTCTTT.

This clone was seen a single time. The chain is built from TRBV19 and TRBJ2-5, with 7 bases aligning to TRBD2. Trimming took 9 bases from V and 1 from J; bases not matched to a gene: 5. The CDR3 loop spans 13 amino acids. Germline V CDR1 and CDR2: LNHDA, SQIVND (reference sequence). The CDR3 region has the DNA TGTGCCAGCAAGACTAGCTCCCAAGAGACCCAGTACTTC. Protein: CASKTSSQETQYF.